This T cell receptor (beta chain) was sequenced during a study of neoadjuvant anti-PD-1 for oral cavity cancer (dated by TCRdb to the early 2020s). Regarding the research as a whole: Three to four biweekly doses of nivolumab at 3 mg/kg were mostly administered to patients before curative-intent surgical resection. Patients who did not progress were given a fourth nivolumab dose at about day 43 and had definitive surgical resection on days 50-56. Under RECIST 1.1, patients with complete response, partial response or stable disease were classed as responders, and patients with progression were classed as non-responders. A roughly 32% response rate was observed in the parent correlative cohort, in which around eleven patients were included. What the research found in general, with its limitations: After neoadjuvant nivolumab, significantly higher T cell clonality (Gini index) was found within PBMCs in non-responders than in responders. A higher pretreatment blood Treg/Th17 ratio correlated with both higher pretreatment blood TCRbeta clonality and lower post-treatment tumor TCRbeta clonality. Only three patients per response group were included in the TCR analyses, and larger cohorts for validation were called for by the authors.

For deep sequencing, PBMC libraries mostly used about 490 ng of input genomic DNA, with six replicates for each sample. The immunoSEQ hsTCRbeta kit was used to prepare TCRbeta libraries, following the manufacturer's instructions. The completed libraries were mixed into a single pool at 3 nM, then sequenced with an Illumina NovaSeq 6000 S4 flow cell. In the source study's methods: Raw data preprocessing and quality control were performed with the immunoSEQ Analyzer. The analysis was limited to productive rearrangements, and each clonotype was defined by a unique CDR3 amino acid sequence. Repertoire clonality was estimated as the Gini-Simpson index, which was calculated using the R package tcR. Student's t test was used to compare Gini indices, and Pearson correlation was used to assess associations with tumor size change. This immuneACCESS table, as held by TCRdb, lists in-frame sequences with V and J called but not all clones. Of the missing ones, under half trace to an unresolved V gene in checked studies; the others have no known cause. V, J and clone size are taken as reported in that table, and D and trimming were inferred from the DNA itself. The sample has approximately 15,000 clones on record, approximately 65% of them singletons. The biggest ten clones account for 2% to 3% of the sample.

The time point label corresponds to: before neoadjuvant nivolumab. Patients were newly diagnosed with stage II-IVA oral cavity squamous cell carcinoma and had received no prior systemic or radiation treatment. Everyone in the cohort had locally advanced, HPV-negative oral cavity squamous cell carcinoma. No culture maintenance or expansion was done, as the peripheral blood mononuclear cells went straight to analysis. The samples were drawn from a longitudinal correlative study tied to a single-arm phase II trial testing neoadjuvant nivolumab in oral cavity squamous cell carcinoma. Genomic DNA-based TCRbeta sequencing was performed on subject-matched pre- and post-treatment PBMCs and tumors from three responders and three non-responders. Peripheral blood mononuclear cells were collected once before nivolumab treatment and again after treatment, at the time of surgery. The Maxwell RSC DNA from Cells kit was used to extract genomic DNA from PBMCs.

Regarding this clone: Its antigen is unknown. The record has no base qualities; no much larger clone is one base away.

The TCR originated in a person between 40 and 80 years old with oral cavity squamous cell carcinoma. Sequencing used PBMCs, obtained before nivolumab (anti-PD-1) treatment.

The CDR3 in this case is CASSEDGGSETQYF. The DNA sequence reads TGTGCCAGCAGTGAGGACGGGGGCAGTGAGACCCAGTACTTC. This chain is built from TRBV2 and TRBJ2-5; the D gene is possibly TRBD1 or TRBD2, each agreeing over 6 bases. The CDR3 has 14 amino acids, counting the end cysteine and phenylalanine. The CDR3 DNA has 42 bases and is translated from base 1. At the junction V is shortened by 3 bases and J by 5 bases, with 13 bases in between. Based on the germline V gene, the CDR1 and CDR2 sequences are SNHLY and FYNNEI.